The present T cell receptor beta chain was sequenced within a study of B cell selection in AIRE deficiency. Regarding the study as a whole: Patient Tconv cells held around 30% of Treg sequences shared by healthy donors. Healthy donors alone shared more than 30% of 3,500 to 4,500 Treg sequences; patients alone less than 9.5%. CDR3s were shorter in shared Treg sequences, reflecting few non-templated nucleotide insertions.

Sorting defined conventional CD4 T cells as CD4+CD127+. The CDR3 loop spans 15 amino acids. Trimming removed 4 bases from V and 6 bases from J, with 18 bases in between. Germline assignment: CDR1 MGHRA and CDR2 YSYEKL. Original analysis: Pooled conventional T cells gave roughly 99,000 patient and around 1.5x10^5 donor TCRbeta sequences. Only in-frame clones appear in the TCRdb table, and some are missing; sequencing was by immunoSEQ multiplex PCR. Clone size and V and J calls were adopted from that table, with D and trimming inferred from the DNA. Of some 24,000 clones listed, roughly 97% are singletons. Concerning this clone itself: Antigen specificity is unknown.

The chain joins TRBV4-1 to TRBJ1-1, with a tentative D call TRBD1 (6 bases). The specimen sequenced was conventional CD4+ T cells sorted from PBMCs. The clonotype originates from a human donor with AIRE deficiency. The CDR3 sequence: CASSPLEGRGAEAFF. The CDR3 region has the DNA TGCGCCAGCAGCCCCCTCGAAGGCAGGGGCGCTGAAGCTTTCTTT.